Below, one TCR beta chain is given with its context. Its antigen is as yet unknown. This sample was included in a study of PD-1 blockade in classical Hodgkin lymphoma. Turning to the study itself: It was nivolumab at 3 mg/kg, given intravenously every 2 weeks, that patients received.

General study results and limits: Complete responders had baseline diversity similar to newly diagnosed patients. Healthy donors reportedly exceeded newly diagnosed patients in baseline TCR diversity. Patients were excluded if nivolumab began under 1 year after ASCT (the autologous transplant).

The germline V gene has CDR1 MNHNY and CDR2 SVGAGI (reference sequence). The junction had 2 bases not matched to a gene; V was cut back by 0 bases and J by 2 bases. The CDR3 extends over 16 amino acids. Following autologous stem cell transplantation, relapse occurred in every patient, and exposure to brentuximab vedotin varied. Some clones are missing from TCRdb's copy, which holds only in-frame ones; the method was immunoSEQ multiplex PCR. The sample shows roughly 13,000 clones, 75% to 90% of them seen only once. The sample in question was peripheral blood mononuclear cells (PBMCs), obtained at baseline. V is TRBV6-6 and J is TRBJ2-7, with TRBD2 identical over 12 bases. The receptor's source is a human donor with classical Hodgkin lymphoma. CDR3 sequence reads: CASSYSRLAGAYEQYF. CDR3 nucleotide sequence: TGTGCCAGCAGTTACTCCAGACTAGCGGGAGCCTACGAGCAGTACTTC.